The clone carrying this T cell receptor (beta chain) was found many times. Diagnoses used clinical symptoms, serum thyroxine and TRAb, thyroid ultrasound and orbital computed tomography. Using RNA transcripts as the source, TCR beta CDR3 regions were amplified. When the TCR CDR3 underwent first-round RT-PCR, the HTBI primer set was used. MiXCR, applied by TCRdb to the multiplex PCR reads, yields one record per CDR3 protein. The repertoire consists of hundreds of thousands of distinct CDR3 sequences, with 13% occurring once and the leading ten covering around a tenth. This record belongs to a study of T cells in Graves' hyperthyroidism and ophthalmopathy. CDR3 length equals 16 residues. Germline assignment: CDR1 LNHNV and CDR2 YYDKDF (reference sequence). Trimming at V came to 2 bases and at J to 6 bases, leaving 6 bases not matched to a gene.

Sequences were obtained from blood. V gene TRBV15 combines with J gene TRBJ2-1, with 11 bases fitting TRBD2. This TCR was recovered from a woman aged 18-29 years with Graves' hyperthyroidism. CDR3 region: CATSRIRGLAANEQFF. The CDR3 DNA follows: TGTGCCACCAGCAGAATAAGGGGACTAGCGGCCAATGAGCAGTTCTTC.